Presented here are 30 T cell receptor beta chains from one specimen sequenced in a study of shared clonotypes between healthy human individuals (TCRdb year 2020). For the CD8 naive samples, CD45RO-negative cells were positively selected for CCR7, yielding a CD45RA+CCR7+ population from which TemRA cells were excluded. The receptor library was made with the immunoSEQ multiplex PCR assay. TCRdb mirrors the immuneACCESS table, restricted to in-frame sequences. Some clones are absent from its copies; in checked studies, under half trace to an unresolved V gene, and the reason for the others is unknown. The sample yields roughly 590,000 clones; less than 97% were counted once. The ten largest clones represent 0.11% of the sample. Material: naive CD8+ T cells sorted from blood. The cell subset or site label corresponds to: CD45RA+CCR7+. The source is a woman aged 30 to 39 in good health.

This sequence joins TRBV7-9 and TRBJ2-3; weak D call: TRBD2 (6 bases). Trimming took 1 base from V and 5 from J, leaving 22 bases between them. The CDR3 consists of 18 residues. Germline V gives CDR1 SEHNR, CDR2 FQNEAQ (reference sequence). The CDR3 is CASSLGGLATHRGDTQYF. The DNA for the CDR3 is TGTGCCAGCAGCTTAGGTGGGCTAGCGACCCACCGGGGAGATACGCAGTATTTT.

The V and J genes are TRBV6-6 and TRBJ2-2; D is undetermined. CDR3 length: 13 residues. V lost 0 bases and J 7 bases, leaving 6 bases between the germline ends. Germline CDR1 is MNHNY and CDR2 is SVGAGI (reference sequence). CDR3 protein: CASSYSNLGELFF. The CDR3 bases are TGTGCCAGCAGTTACTCGAATCTCGGGGAGCTGTTTTTT.

This chain links TRBV7-9 with TRBJ2-2, with D perhaps matching TRBD2 (6 bases). V was clipped by 5 bases and J by 6 bases, with 10 bases between them. CDR3 length: 13 residues. Germline values: CDR1 SEHNR, CDR2 FQNEAQ (reference sequence). The CDR3 sequence is CASSPTSSGELFF. The CDR3 nucleotides are TGTGCCAGCAGCCCAACTAGCTCCGGGGAGCTGTTTTTT.

The gene calls are TRBV2 and TRBJ2-7; the D gene is possibly TRBD1 (6 bases). The ends were cut back, 6 bases at V and 3 bases at J, with 12 bases in the middle. Germline values: CDR1 SNHLY, CDR2 FYNNEI. This CDR3 is built from 13 residues. CDR3 DNA: TGTGCCAGCAGGCGGCCAGGGGACTACGAGCAGTACTTC. Its protein product is CASRRPGDYEQYF.

This clone was observed once. This CDR3 reads CASSLGQKIGNTIYF. CDR3 DNA sequence: TGTGCCAGCAGCTTAGGGCAGAAGATCGGAAACACCATATATTTT. This chain joins TRBV13 and TRBJ1-3; D unresolved. The CDR3 covers 15 residues. Germline V gene lookup returns CDR1 PRHDT and CDR2 FYEKMQ (reference sequence). Trimming removed 0 bases at V and 4 bases at J, with 10 bases between. Combining the CDR3 with reference TRBV13 and TRBJ1-3 gives the whole variable domain AAGVIQSPRHLIKEKRETATLKCYPIPRHDTVYWYQQGPGQDPQFLISFYEKMQSDKGSIPDRFSAQQFSDYHSELNMSSLELGDSALYFCASSLGQKIGNTIYFGEGSWLTVV.

The genes are TRBV13 and TRBJ1-3; D may be TRBD1 (5 bases). This CDR3 has 16 amino acids. The ends were cut back, 5 bases at V and 2 bases at J, with 16 bases in the middle. CDR1 is PRHDT, CDR2 FYEKMQ, per germline (reference sequence). The CDR3 DNA reads TGTGCCAGCAGCGGGATGGGACCGATGGCTGGAAACACCATATATTTT. Translated: CASSGMGPMAGNTIYF.

This clone was seen more than once but under ten times. This sequence joins TRBV28 and TRBJ2-5; D might be TRBD1 (5 bases). The CDR3 runs 14 residues. Trimming left V 3 bases short and J 0 bases short, with 8 bases between. The germline V gene has CDR1 MDHEN and CDR2 SYDVKM. The CDR3 region has the DNA TGTGCCAGCAGTTTTAAGGGGTACCAAGAGACCCAGTACTTC. Translation: CASSFKGYQETQYF.

This clone is a singleton in its sample. The CDR3 DNA reads as TGTGCCAGCAGTTTATCAGGGGCGCGCGACGAGCAGTACTTC. The encoded protein is CASSLSGARDEQYF. The genes are TRBV27 and TRBJ2-7; possibly TRBD1 for D (5 bases). Trimming took 0 bases from V and 5 from J, leaving 11 bases between them. The CDR3 spans 14 residues. CDR1 MNHEY and CDR2 SMNVEV come from the germline V gene (reference sequence).

The rearrangement uses TRBV27 and TRBJ2-3, with TRBD2 identical over 9 bases. Germline lookup yields CDR1 MNHEY and CDR2 SMNVEV (reference sequence). This CDR3 is built from 14 residues. Trimming cost V 3 bases and J 5 bases; bases outside gene matches: 3. In DNA, the CDR3 is TGTGCCAGCAGTTTTAGCGGGAGATTAGATACGCAGTATTTT. As protein: CASSFSGRLDTQYF.

This rearrangement joins TRBV25-1 to TRBJ2-4; D is unclear. The germline V gene encodes CDR1 MGHDK and CDR2 SYGVNS. CDR3 size: 13 residues. Trimming left V 8 bases short and J 1 base short, with 9 bases between. The CDR3 loop is CASGVGAKNIQYF. Written as DNA, the CDR3 is TGTGCCAGCGGGGTAGGGGCCAAAAACATTCAGTACTTC.

The chain employs TRBV14 and TRBJ1-1; tentative D call: TRBD1 (5 bases). This CDR3 comprises 16 residues. Trimming removed 3 bases at V and 3 bases at J, with 17 bases between. In germline, CDR1 is SGHDN, CDR2 FVKESK. CDR3 sequence reads: CASSQYYLGGYTEAFF. The CDR3 bases are TGTGCCAGCAGCCAGTACTACCTCGGGGGATACACTGAAGCTTTCTTT.

This chain connects TRBV7-8 to TRBJ1-1; the D is unclear. The CDR3 has 13 residues. V was cut by 3 bases and J by 1 base, with 6 bases left in between. Germline V lookup: CDR1 SGHVS, CDR2 FQNEAQ. This CDR3 is CASSLTRNTEAFF. CDR3 DNA: TGTGCCAGCAGCTTGACCAGGAACACTGAAGCTTTCTTT.

V usage is TRBV5-6 and J usage is TRBJ2-7, with TRBD1 matching over 10 bases. The CDR3 is made up of 17 amino acids. V trimming: 0 bases; J trimming: 6 bases; junction bases outside the gene matches: 12. The V gene's germline CDR1 is SGHDT and CDR2 YYEEEE. The CDR3 reads CASSLAAWTGGKGEQYF. DNA of the CDR3: TGTGCCAGCAGCTTGGCCGCGTGGACAGGGGGGAAAGGCGAGCAGTACTTC.

This chain links TRBV5-4 with TRBJ1-6, with 7 bases that match TRBD1. Germline V lookup: CDR1 SGHNT, CDR2 YYREEE (reference sequence). The CDR3 loop spans 14 amino acids. J lost 9 bases, V lost 1 base, and 4 bases had no gene match. The CDR3 region has the DNA TGTGCCAGCAGCTTGAGGGCAGGGGGTTCACCCCTCCACTTT. Translating it yields CASSLRAGGSPLHF.

As regards this clone: Additional DNA sequences in this sample encode the identical CDR3. The V call is TRBV27, the J call TRBJ2-5; unclear D gene. The J call may be wrong; the DNA end is better matched by TRBJ2-7. This CDR3 is 13 amino acids long. Looked up from germline, CDR1 is MNHEY and CDR2 is SMNVEV (reference sequence). The CDR3 spells CASSLSSGYEQYF. DNA for the CDR3: TGTGCCAGCAGTTTATCGTCGGGCTACGAGCAGTACTTC.

V usage is TRBV4-1 and J usage is TRBJ2-3; TRBD1 aligns across 9 bases. The CDR3 consists of 14 residues. The V segment lost 4 bases and the J segment 5 bases; nucleotides outside the gene matches: 4. Looked up from germline, CDR1 is MGHRA and CDR2 is YSYEKL. The CDR3 DNA follows: TGCGCCAGCAGCCCGGGACAGGGAAAAGATACGCAGTATTTT. Its protein is CASSPGQGKDTQYF.

The genes are TRBV27 and TRBJ2-2; 7 nucleotides match TRBD1. CDR3 length: 15 residues. J lost 4 bases, V lost 7 bases, and 9 bases had no gene match. Germline assignment: CDR1 MNHEY and CDR2 SMNVEV (reference sequence). The DNA of the CDR3 is TGTGCCAGCACCTTAGGGGGCGGACTCACCGGGGAGCTGTTTTTT. Translation: CASTLGGGLTGELFF.

The CDR3 is CASSLSVRHEQYF. The DNA of the CDR3 is TGTGCCAGCAGTTTATCAGTTCGGCACGAGCAGTACTTC. The J gene is TRBJ2-7, the V gene TRBV28; no definite D call. The germline V gene has CDR1 MDHEN and CDR2 SYDVKM. V gave up 1 base and J gave up 5 bases, with 9 bases separating them. CDR3 size: 13 residues.

The chain combines TRBV6-1 with TRBJ2-7; tentatively, D is TRBD2 (5 bases). V lost 10 bases, J lost 1 base, and 14 bases lay in between. CDR3 length equals 13 residues. Germline V CDR1 and CDR2: MNHNS, SASEGT. The DNA for the CDR3 is TGTGCCACCGATGGACTGGAATCCTACGAGCAGTACTTC. Translation gives CATDGLESYEQYF.

The chain recombines TRBV5-5 with TRBJ2-7; tentative D call: TRBD1 (6 bases). Germline loops: CDR1 SGHKS, CDR2 YYEKEE (reference sequence). CDR3 length equals 13 residues. Trimming took off 0 bases at V and 5 bases at J, with 9 bases between the two ends. CDR3 DNA sequence: TGTGCCAGCAGCTTGGAGCAGGGGAACGAGCAGTACTTC. It specifies CASSLEQGNEQYF.

The genes are TRBV27 and TRBJ1-5; 9 nucleotides align to TRBD1. With V trimmed by 5 bases and J by 3 bases, 5 bases remained unmatched. This CDR3 has 15 residues. Looked up from germline, CDR1 is MNHEY and CDR2 is SMNVEV (reference sequence). CDR3: CASSPGQGNNQPQHF. The CDR3 nucleotides are TGTGCCAGCAGTCCGGGACAGGGCAACAATCAGCCCCAGCATTTT.

In this sample, this clone turned up once. This CDR3 is CASSALSSNQPQHF. The CDR3 DNA reads as TGTGCCAGCAGTGCCTTAAGTAGCAATCAGCCCCAGCATTTT. The chain uses TRBV2 and TRBJ1-5; D gene unclear. The germline V gene encodes CDR1 SNHLY and CDR2 FYNNEI. There are 14 residues in the CDR3. V was cut by 4 bases and J by 0 bases, with 7 bases left in between.

V is TRBV7-6 and J is TRBJ2-1; D unresolved. The CDR3 consists of 15 residues. The germline V and J ends were trimmed by 1 base and 2 bases, with 9 bases remaining between them. Germline CDR1 and CDR2: SGHVS and FNYEAQ. The chain's CDR3 is CASSLGNSAYNEQFF. The CDR3 nucleotides read TGTGCCAGCAGCTTAGGAAACTCAGCCTACAATGAGCAGTTCTTC.

The chain has TRBV11-2 and TRBJ2-2; D is undetermined. The CDR3 extends over 12 amino acids. Germline V gene lookup returns CDR1 SGHAT and CDR2 FQNNGV. Trimming removed 1 base from V and 7 bases from J, with 4 bases in between. In nucleotides, the CDR3 is TGTGCCAGCAGCTTAGCTTTCGGGGAGCTGTTTTTT. Translation gives CASSLAFGELFF.

V usage is TRBV2 and J usage is TRBJ2-1; D unclear. The ends were cut back, 2 bases at V and 10 bases at J, with 15 bases in the middle. The V gene's germline CDR1 is SNHLY and CDR2 FYNNEI. CDR3 length: 14 amino acids. The CDR3, as DNA: TGTGCCAGCAGTGAATTCAAGACTGTATGGGAGCAGTTCTTC. This codes for CASSEFKTVWEQFF. Together with reference TRBV2 and TRBJ2-1, the CDR3 gives the full variable domain: EPEVTQTPSHQVTQMGQEVILRCVPISNHLYFYWYRQILGQKVEFLVSFYNNEISEKSEIFDDQFSVERPDGSNFTLKIRSTKLEDSAMYFCASSEFKTVWEQFFGPGTRLTVL.

CDR3 protein: CATSRDFRGRASEPKTQYF. The CDR3 nucleotides read TGTGCCACCAGCAGAGATTTCCGGGGGAGGGCCTCAGAACCCAAGACCCAGTACTTC. The chain has TRBV15 and TRBJ2-5; 7 nucleotides line up with TRBD2. V trimming: 0 bases; J trimming: 6 bases; junction bases outside the gene matches: 19. The CDR3 runs to 19 residues. Germline V CDR1 and CDR2: LNHNV, YYDKDF (reference sequence).

This rearrangement joins TRBV5-4 to TRBJ2-1; a possible D gene is TRBD2 (6 bases). The germline V and J ends were trimmed by 3 bases and 8 bases, with 6 bases remaining between them. Germline CDR1 is SGHNT and CDR2 is YYREEE (reference sequence). This CDR3 has 11 amino acids. The CDR3 reads CASSSGDEQFF. Here the CDR3 DNA reads TGTGCCAGCAGCTCGGGGGATGAGCAGTTCTTC.

Only one count was recorded for this clone. The chain has TRBV13 and TRBJ1-5, with D unclear. The V and J ends lost 0 bases and 3 bases respectively, with 6 bases between them. Per the germline V gene, CDR1 is PRHDT and CDR2 is FYEKMQ (reference sequence). The CDR3 covers 14 residues. CDR3 amino acids: CASSLGEINQPQHF. Written as DNA, the CDR3 is TGTGCCAGCAGCTTAGGGGAAATCAATCAGCCCCAGCATTTT.

Worth noting for this clone: One end of the junction is discordant with germline, which a read error may explain. The chain is built from TRBV27 and TRBJ1-1; D is ambiguous. The germline V gene has CDR1 MNHEY and CDR2 SMNVEV (reference sequence). This CDR3 is built from 15 residues. The CDR3 spells CASSSGFRPNSEAFF. CDR3 DNA: TGTGCCAGCAGTTCCGGGTTCCGACCGAACTCTGAAGCTTTCTTT.

This clone was counted a single time. V and J are TRBV6-6 and TRBJ2-2, with TRBD2 matching 12 bases. The length of the CDR3 is 16 residues. In germline, CDR1 is MNHNY, CDR2 SVGAGI (reference sequence). Trimming at V came to 2 bases and at J to 6 bases, leaving 4 bases not matched to a gene. This chain's CDR3 is CASSYLAGGPSGELFF. In DNA form, the CDR3 reads TGTGCCAGCAGTTACCTAGCGGGAGGGCCGTCCGGGGAGCTGTTTTTT.